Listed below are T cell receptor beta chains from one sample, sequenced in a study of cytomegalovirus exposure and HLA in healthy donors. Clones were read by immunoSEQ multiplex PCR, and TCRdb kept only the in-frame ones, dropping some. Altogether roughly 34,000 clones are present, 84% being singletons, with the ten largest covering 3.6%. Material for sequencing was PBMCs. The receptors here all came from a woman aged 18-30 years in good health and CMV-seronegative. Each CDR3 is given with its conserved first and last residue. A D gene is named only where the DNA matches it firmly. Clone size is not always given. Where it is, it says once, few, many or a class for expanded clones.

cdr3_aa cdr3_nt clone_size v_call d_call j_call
CAAGLAGGASYNEQFF TGTGCCGCGGGACTAGCGGGCGGCGCGTCCTACAATGAGCAGTTCTTC NA TRBV30 TRBD2 TRBJ2-1
CASSLSRLAGEETQYF TGTGCCAGCAGTTTATCACGACTAGCGGGAGAAGAGACCCAGTACTTC once TRBV28 TRBD2 TRBJ2-5
CASSLSPGTGTEAFF TGCGCCAGCAGTCTTAGTCCCGGGACAGGGACTGAAGCTTTCTTT NA TRBV5-1 TRBD1 TRBJ1-1
CASCSGGDTGELFF TGTGCCAGCTGTAGCGGGGGGGACACCGGGGAGCTGTTTTTT once TRBV6-1 TRBD2 TRBJ2-2
CASTSFVETQYF TGTGCCAGCACCTCGTTTGTCGAGACCCAGTACTTC NA TRBV25-1 NA TRBJ2-5
CASSPIRNDNEQLF TGTGCCAGCTCACCAATACGTAACGACAATGAGCAGCTCTTC NA TRBV18 NA TRBJ2-1
CASSLEPGGTEAFF TGTGCCAGCAGCTTGGAACCAGGGGGGACTGAAGCTTTCTTT NA TRBV5-5 TRBD1 TRBJ1-1
CASSDGAGRQPQHF TGTGCCAGCAGTGATGGGGCAGGGAGGCAGCCCCAGCATTTT NA TRBV2 NA TRBJ1-5
CASSSGQGAQPQNF TGCGCCAGCAGCTCGGGACAGGGGGCTCAGCCCCAGAATTTT NA TRBV5-1 TRBD1 TRBJ1-5
CASSLAPGMNTEAFF TGCGCCAGCAGCTTGGCCCCGGGTATGAACACTGAAGCTTTCTTT once TRBV5-1 NA TRBJ1-1
CASSVGLAGAGETQYF TGCGCCAGCAGCGTGGGACTAGCGGGGGCCGGGGAGACCCAGTACTTC NA TRBV5-1 TRBD2 TRBJ2-5
CASSSPSVRQDQETQYF TGTGCCAGCAGCTCTCCCAGCGTGAGACAGGATCAAGAGACCCAGTACTTC few TRBV7-2 NA TRBJ2-5
CATSPFGLAETDTQYF TGTGCCACCAGCCCGTTCGGACTAGCGGAAACAGATACGCAGTATTTT once TRBV15 TRBD2 TRBJ2-3
CASSLFTGGENEQFF TGCGCCAGCAGCTTGTTTACAGGGGGCGAAAATGAGCAGTTCTTC NA TRBV5-1 TRBD1 TRBJ2-1
CASSDSSGGTDTQYF TGTGCCAGCAGTGACTCTAGCGGGGGGACAGATACGCAGTATTTT few TRBV6-4 TRBD2 TRBJ2-3
CASRVTGGTAMGLAGLLYSYEQYF TGCGCCAGCAGGGTTACGGGCGGGACAGCGATGGGACTAGCGGGCCTACTATACTCCTACGAGCAGTACTTC NA TRBV10-1 TRBD2 TRBJ2-7
CSVGLSTNEKLFF TGCAGCGTTGGACTCTCAACTAATGAAAAACTGTTTTTT NA TRBV29-1 NA TRBJ1-4
CASSPPSLGGYGYTF TGTGCCAGCTCACCACCCTCTTTGGGGGGATATGGCTACACCTTC NA TRBV18 NA TRBJ1-2
CASSSQGDQPQHF TGTGCCAGCAGTAGCCAGGGTGATCAGCCCCAGCATTTT few TRBV6-5 NA TRBJ1-5
CASSISSGVSYEQYF TGTGCCAGTAGTATCTCTAGCGGGGTTTCCTACGAGCAGTACTTC NA TRBV19 TRBD2 TRBJ2-7
CASSPRQGSYNEQFF TGTGCCAGCAGCCCAAGACAGGGGTCCTACAATGAGCAGTTCTTC NA TRBV11-2 TRBD1 TRBJ2-1
CASSVNAGGSPLHF TGTGCCAGCAGCGTAAATGCAGGAGGGTCACCCCTCCACTTT few TRBV9 NA TRBJ1-6
CASSRGQGAGRPQHF TGTGCCAGTAGTAGAGGACAGGGGGCAGGTCGGCCCCAGCATTTT NA TRBV19 TRBD1 TRBJ1-5
CASSQVVGTSGMGYNEQFF TGTGCCAGCAGCCAAGTCGTGGGGACTAGCGGGATGGGGTACAATGAGCAGTTCTTC NA TRBV4-2 TRBD2 TRBJ2-1
CASSLVTSVNYEQYF TGTGCCAGCAGCTTAGTAACTAGCGTGAACTACGAGCAGTACTTC NA TRBV7-9 TRBD2 TRBJ2-7
CASKEQGANNEQYF TGTGCCAGTAAGGAACAGGGGGCGAACAACGAGCAGTACTTC NA TRBV19 TRBD1 TRBJ2-7
CASSSYREKGYTF TGTGCCAGCAGTTCCTACAGGGAAAAGGGCTACACCTTC NA TRBV6-5 NA TRBJ1-2
CSVVFLAPADNEQFF TGCAGCGTTGTCTTTCTGGCCCCTGCAGACAATGAGCAGTTCTTC NA TRBV29-1 NA TRBJ2-1